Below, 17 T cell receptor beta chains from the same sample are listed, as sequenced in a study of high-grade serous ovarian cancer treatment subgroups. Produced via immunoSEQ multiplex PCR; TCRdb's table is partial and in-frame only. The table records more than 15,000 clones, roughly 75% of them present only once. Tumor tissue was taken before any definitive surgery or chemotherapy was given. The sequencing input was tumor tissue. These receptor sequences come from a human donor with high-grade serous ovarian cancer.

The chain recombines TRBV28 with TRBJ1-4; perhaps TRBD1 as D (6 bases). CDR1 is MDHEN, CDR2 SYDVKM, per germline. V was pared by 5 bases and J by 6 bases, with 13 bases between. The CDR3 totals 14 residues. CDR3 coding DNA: TGTGCCAGCAGTGTACAGGGAATCGATGAAAAACTGTTTTTT. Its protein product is CASSVQGIDEKLFF. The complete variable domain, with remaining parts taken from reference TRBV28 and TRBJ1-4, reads DVKVTQSSRYLVKRTGEKVFLECVQDMDHENMFWYRQDPGLGLRLIYFSYDVKMKEKGDIPEGYSVSREKKERFSLILESASTNQTSMYLCASSVQGIDEKLFFGSGTQLSVL.

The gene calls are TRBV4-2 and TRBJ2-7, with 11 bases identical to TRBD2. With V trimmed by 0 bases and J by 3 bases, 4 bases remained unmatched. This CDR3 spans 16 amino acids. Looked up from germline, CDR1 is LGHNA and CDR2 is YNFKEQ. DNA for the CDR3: TGTGCCAGCAGCCAAGATCTAGCGGGAGGAGGCTACGAGCAGTACTTC. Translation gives CASSQDLAGGGYEQYF.

The CDR3, as DNA: TGTGCCAGCAGCTTGAACAGGGGGCAGGACACCGGGGAGCTGTTTTTT. Translating gives CASSLNRGQDTGELFF. This sequence joins TRBV5-5 and TRBJ2-2; 9 nucleotides align to TRBD1. Germline lookup yields CDR1 SGHKS and CDR2 YYEKEE (reference sequence). The V segment lost 1 base and the J segment 3 bases; nucleotides outside the gene matches: 4. The CDR3 spans 16 residues.

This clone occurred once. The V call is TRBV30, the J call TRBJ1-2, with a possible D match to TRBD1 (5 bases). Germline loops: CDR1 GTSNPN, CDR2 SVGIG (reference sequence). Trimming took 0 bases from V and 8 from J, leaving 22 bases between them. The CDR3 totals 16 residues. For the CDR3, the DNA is TGTGCCTGGAGTGTACAGGAGGCAGGACGGATTCAAGGCTACACCTTC. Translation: CAWSVQEAGRIQGYTF.

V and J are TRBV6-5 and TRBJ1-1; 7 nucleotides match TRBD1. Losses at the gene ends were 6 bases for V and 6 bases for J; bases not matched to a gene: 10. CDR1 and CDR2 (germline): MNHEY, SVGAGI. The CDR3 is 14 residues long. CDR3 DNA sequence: TGTGCCAGCAGACTGACAGGGAAGATCGCTGAAGCTTTCTTT. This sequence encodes CASRLTGKIAEAFF.

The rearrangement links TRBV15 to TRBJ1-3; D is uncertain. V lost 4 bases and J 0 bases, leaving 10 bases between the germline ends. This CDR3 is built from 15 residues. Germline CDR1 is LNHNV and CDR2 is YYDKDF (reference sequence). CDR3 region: CATSTAANSGNTIYF. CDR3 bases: TGTGCCACCAGCACCGCGGCGAACTCTGGAAACACCATATATTTT.

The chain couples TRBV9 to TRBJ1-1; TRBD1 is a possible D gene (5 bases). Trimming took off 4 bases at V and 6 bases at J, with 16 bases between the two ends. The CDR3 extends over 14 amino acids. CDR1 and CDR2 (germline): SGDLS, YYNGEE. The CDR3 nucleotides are TGTGCCAGCAGCTTCAGGGAATTGGGAGCTGAAGCTTTCTTT. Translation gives CASSFRELGAEAFF.

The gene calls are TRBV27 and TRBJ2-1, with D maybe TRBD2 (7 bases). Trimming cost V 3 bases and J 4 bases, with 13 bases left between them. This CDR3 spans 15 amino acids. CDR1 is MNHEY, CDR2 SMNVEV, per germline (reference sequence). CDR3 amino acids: CASSLGASGYNEQFF. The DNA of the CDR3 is TGTGCCAGCAGTTTGGGGGCTAGCGGTTACAATGAGCAGTTCTTC.

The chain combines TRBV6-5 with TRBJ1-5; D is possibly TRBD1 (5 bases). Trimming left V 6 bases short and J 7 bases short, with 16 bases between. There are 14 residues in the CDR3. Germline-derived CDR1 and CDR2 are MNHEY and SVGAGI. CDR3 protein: CASSRRGNSQPQHF. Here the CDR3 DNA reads TGTGCCAGCAGCCGGCGGGGCAACTCGCAGCCCCAGCATTTT.

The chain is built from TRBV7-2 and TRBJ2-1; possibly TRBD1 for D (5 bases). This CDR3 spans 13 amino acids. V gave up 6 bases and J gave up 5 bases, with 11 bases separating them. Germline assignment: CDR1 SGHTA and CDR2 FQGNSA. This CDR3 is CASSPDTNNEQFF. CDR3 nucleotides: TGTGCCAGCAGTCCGGACACGAACAATGAGCAGTTCTTC.

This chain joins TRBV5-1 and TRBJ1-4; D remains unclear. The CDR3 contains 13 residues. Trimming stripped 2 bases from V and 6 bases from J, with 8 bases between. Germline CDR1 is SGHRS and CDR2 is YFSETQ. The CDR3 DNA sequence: TGCGCCAGCAGCTTCGCGTCTGATGAAAAACTGTTTTTT. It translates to CASSFASDEKLFF.

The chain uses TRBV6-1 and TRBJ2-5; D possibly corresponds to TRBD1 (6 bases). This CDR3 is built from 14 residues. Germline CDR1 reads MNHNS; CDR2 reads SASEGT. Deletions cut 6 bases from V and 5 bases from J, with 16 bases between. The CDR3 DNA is TGTGCCAGCAGATGGGTAACAGGGCCGGAGACCCAGTACTTC. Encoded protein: CASRWVTGPETQYF.

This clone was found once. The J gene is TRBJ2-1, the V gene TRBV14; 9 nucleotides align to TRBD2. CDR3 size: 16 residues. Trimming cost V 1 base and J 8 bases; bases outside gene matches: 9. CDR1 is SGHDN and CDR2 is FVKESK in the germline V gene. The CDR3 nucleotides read TGTGCCAGCAGCCAAGGAGCGGGAGGAAGGGGGGATGAGCAGTTCTTC. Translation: CASSQGAGGRGDEQFF.

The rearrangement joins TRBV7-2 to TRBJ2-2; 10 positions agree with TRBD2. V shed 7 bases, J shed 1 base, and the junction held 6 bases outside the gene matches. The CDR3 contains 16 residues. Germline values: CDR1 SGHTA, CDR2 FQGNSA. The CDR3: CASILTSGQNTGELFF. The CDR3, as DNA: TGTGCCAGCATCCTGACTAGCGGGCAGAACACCGGGGAGCTGTTTTTT.

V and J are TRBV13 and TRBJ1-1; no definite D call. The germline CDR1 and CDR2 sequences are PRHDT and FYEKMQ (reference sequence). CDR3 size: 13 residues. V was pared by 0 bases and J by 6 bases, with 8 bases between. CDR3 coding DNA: TGTGCCAGCAGCTTAGGCCTGGCGGCTGAAGCTTTCTTT. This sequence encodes CASSLGLAAEAFF.

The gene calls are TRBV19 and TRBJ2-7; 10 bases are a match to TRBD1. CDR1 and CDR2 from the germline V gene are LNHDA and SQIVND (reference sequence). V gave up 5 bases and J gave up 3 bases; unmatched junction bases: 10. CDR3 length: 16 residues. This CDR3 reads CASSPLLGTGVYEQYF. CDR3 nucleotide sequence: TGTGCCAGTAGTCCCCTCTTAGGGACAGGGGTCTACGAGCAGTACTTC.

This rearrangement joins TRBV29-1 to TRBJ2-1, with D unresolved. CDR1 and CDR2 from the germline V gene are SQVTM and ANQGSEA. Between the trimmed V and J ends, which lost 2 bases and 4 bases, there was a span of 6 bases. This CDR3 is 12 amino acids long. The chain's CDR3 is CSVERSYNEQFF. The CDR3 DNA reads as TGCAGCGTTGAACGAAGTTACAATGAGCAGTTCTTC.